This T cell receptor (beta chain) was obtained from a study of cytomegalovirus exposure and HLA in healthy donors. General observations from the study: Within the data, a cluster of highly shared sequence variants was likely a sequencing artifact. A prior analysis recorded that most TCR beta V segments were productive about 90% or about 30% of the time.

PCR used 60 Vbeta primers and 13 Jbeta primers. Assay used: immunoSEQ multiplex PCR; TCRdb lists only in-frame clones, some missing. The table has about 160,000 clones, about 75% seen once. Worth noting for this clone: Its target is unknown.

Sample: PBMCs. This sequence originates from a female donor in good health and CMV-seronegative.

This CDR3 is CASSQSGQYYGYTF. In nucleotides, the CDR3 is TGTGCCAGCAGCCAATCTGGACAGTACTATGGCTACACCTTC. The J gene is TRBJ1-2, the V gene TRBV16; D might be TRBD1 (6 bases). Germline V gives CDR1 KGHSY, CDR2 FQNENV. This CDR3 region has 14 residues. Trimming removed 0 bases at V and 3 bases at J, with 8 bases between.